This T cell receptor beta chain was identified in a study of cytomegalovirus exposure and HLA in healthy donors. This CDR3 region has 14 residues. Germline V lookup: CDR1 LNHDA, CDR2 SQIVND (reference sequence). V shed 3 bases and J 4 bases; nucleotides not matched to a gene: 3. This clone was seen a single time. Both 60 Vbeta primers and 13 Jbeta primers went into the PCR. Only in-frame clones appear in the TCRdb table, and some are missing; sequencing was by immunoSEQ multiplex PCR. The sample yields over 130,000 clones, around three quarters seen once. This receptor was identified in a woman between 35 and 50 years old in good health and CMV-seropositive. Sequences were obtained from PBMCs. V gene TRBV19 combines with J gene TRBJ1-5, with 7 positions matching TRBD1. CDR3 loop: CASSMGRGNQPQHF. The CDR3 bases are TGTGCCAGTAGTATGGGCAGGGGGAATCAGCCCCAGCATTTT.